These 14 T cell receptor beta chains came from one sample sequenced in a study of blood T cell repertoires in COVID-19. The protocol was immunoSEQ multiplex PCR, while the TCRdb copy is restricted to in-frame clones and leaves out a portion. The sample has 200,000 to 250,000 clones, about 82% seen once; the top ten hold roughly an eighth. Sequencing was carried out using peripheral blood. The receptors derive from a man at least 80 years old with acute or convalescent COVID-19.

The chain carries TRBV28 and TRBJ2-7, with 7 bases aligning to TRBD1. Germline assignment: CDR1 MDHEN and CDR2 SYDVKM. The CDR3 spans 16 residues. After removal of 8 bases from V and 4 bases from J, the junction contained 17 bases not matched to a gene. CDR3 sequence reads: CASSRLTRGRRYEQYF. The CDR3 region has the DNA TGTGCCAGCTCTCGACTCACGAGGGGGCGCAGGTACGAGCAGTACTTC.

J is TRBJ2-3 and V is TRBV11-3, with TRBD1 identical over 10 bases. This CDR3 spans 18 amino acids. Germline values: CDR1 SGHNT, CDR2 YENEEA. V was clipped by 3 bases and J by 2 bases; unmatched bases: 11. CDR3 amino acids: CASSLGFPGQGFTDTQYF. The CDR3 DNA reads TGTGCCAGCAGCTTGGGTTTCCCGGGACAGGGGTTCACAGATACGCAGTATTTT.

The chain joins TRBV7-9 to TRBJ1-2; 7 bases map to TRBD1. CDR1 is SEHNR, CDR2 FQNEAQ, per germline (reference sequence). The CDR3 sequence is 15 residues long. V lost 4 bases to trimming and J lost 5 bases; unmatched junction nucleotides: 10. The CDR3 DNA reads TGTGCCAGCAGCTATCGGGACAGTTCCGCATATGGCTACACCTTC. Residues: CASSYRDSSAYGYTF. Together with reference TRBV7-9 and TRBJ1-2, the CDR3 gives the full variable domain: DTGVSQNPRHKITKRGQNVTFRCDPISEHNRLYWYRQTLGQGPEFLTYFQNEAQLEKSRLLSDRFSAERPKGSFSTLEIQRTEQGDSAMYLCASSYRDSSAYGYTFGSGTRLTVV.

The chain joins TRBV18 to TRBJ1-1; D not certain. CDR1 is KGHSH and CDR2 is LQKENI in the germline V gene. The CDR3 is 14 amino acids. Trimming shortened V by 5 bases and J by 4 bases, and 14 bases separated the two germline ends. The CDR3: CASSEQNVGTEAFF. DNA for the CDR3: TGTGCCAGCTCAGAACAGAATGTGGGCACTGAAGCTTTCTTT.

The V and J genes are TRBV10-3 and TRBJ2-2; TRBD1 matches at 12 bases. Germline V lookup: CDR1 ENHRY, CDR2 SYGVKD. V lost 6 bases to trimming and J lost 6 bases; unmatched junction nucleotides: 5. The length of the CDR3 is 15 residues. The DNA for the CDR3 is TGTGCCATCAGGGGACAGGGGGCGACAGCCGGGGAGCTGTTTTTT. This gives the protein CAIRGQGATAGELFF.

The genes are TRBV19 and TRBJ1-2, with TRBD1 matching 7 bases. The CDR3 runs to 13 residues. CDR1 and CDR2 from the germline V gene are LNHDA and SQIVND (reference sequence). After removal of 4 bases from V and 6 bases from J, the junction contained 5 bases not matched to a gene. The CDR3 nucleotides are TGTGCCAGTAGTACGGACAGGCGGGATGGCTACACCTTC. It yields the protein CASSTDRRDGYTF. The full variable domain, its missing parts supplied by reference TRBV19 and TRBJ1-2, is DGGITQSPKYLFRKEGQNVTLSCEQNLNHDAMYWYRQDPGQGLRLIYYSQIVNDFQKGDIAEGYSVSREKKESFPLTVTSAQKNPTAFYLCASSTDRRDGYTFGSGTRLTVV.

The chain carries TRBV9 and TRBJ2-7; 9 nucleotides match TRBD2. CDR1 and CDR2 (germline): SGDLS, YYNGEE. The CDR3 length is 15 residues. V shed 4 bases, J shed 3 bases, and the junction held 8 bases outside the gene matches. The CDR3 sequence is CASSIDSGSFYEQYF. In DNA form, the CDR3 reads TGTGCCAGCAGCATTGATAGCGGGAGTTTCTACGAGCAGTACTTC.

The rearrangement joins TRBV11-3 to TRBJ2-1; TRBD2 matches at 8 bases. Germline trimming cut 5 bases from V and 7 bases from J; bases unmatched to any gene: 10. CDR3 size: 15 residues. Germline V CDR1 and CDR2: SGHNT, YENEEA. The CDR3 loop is CASSTSGSPWNEQFF. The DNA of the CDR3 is TGTGCCAGCAGCACAAGCGGGAGTCCTTGGAATGAGCAGTTCTTC. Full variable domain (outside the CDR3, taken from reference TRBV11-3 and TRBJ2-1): EAGVVQSPRYKIIEKKQPVAFWCNPISGHNTLYWYLQNLGQGPELLIRYENEEAVDDSQLPKDRFSAERLKGVDSTLKIQPAELGDSAVYLCASSTSGSPWNEQFFGPGTRLTVL.

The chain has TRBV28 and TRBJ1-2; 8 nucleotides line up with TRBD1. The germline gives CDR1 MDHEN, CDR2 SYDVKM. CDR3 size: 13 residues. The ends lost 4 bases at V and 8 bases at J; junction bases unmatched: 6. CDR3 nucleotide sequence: TGTGCCAGCAGTTCCGGACAGGGCGTAGGCTACACCTTC. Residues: CASSSGQGVGYTF.

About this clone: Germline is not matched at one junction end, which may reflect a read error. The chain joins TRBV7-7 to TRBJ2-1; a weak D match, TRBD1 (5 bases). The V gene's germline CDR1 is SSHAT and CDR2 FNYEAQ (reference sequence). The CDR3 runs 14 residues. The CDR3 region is CASSASGTYNEQFF. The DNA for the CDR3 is TGTGCTAGCAGCGCGTCAGGGACCTACAATGAGCAGTTCTTC.

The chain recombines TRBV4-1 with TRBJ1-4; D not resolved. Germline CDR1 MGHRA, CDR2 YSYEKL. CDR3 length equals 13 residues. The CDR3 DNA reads TGCGCAACCGCGGTCACTGTGAATGAAAAACTGTTTTTT. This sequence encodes CATAVTVNEKLFF.

The CDR3 spells CASSLADRDRYTF. CDR3 DNA: TGTGCCAGCAGCTTGGCCGACAGGGATCGCTACACCTTC. This chain uses TRBV7-8 with TRBJ1-2; 7 nucleotides agree with TRBD1. The length of the CDR3 is 13 residues. The germline V gene has CDR1 SGHVS and CDR2 FQNEAQ. The trim removed 3 bases at V and 9 bases at J, leaving 7 bases unmatched.

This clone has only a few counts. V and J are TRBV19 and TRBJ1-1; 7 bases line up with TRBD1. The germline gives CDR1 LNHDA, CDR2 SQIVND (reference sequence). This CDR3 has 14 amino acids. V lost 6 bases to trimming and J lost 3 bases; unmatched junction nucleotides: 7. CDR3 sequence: CASSPRRGDTEAFF. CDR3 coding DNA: TGTGCCAGTAGCCCCCGCAGGGGGGACACTGAAGCTTTCTTT. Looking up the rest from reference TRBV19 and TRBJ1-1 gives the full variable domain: DGGITQSPKYLFRKEGQNVTLSCEQNLNHDAMYWYRQDPGQGLRLIYYSQIVNDFQKGDIAEGYSVSREKKESFPLTVTSAQKNPTAFYLCASSPRRGDTEAFFGQGTRLTVV.

The CDR3 loop is CASSLETPTDTQYF. CDR3 coding DNA: TGTGCCAGCAGCCTGGAGACCCCCACAGATACGCAGTATTTT. The chain uses TRBV3-1 (or the pseudogene TRBV3-2) and TRBJ2-3; the D is unclear. The CDR3 contains 14 residues. Trimming cost V 4 bases and J 2 bases, with 10 bases left between them. CDR1 is LGHDT, CDR2 YNNKEL, per germline (reference sequence).